Below are 2 T cell receptor beta chains sequenced from a single sample in a study of T cells in Graves' hyperthyroidism and ophthalmopathy. Amplification targeted TCR beta CDR3 regions from RNA transcripts. When the TCR CDR3 underwent first-round RT-PCR, the HTBI primer set was used. MiXCR, applied by TCRdb to the multiplex PCR reads, yields one record per CDR3 protein. In the table there are approximately 530,000 distinct CDR3 sequences, 15% to 20% of which are singletons. The sample taken for sequencing was blood. The receptors here all came from a man aged 35-49 years with Graves' ophthalmopathy.

This clonotype came up many times. The chain is built from TRBV6-1 and TRBJ1-2; TRBD1 matches at 7 bases. The CDR3 contains 21 residues. The trim removed 8 bases at V and 0 bases at J, leaving 27 bases unmatched. Germline values: CDR1 MNHNS, CDR2 SASEGT. This CDR3 is CASGFPLIPNPKTGTNYGYTF. CDR3 sequence (DNA): TGTGCCAGCGGATTTCCCCTCATCCCGAATCCGAAGACAGGGACTAACTATGGCTACACCTTC.

This clonotype has ten or more counts. V is TRBV12-3 or TRBV12-4 and J is TRBJ2-7; the match to TRBD1 covers 9 bases. Trimming took 5 bases from V and 7 from J; bases not matched to a gene: 9. This CDR3 is built from 14 residues. CDR3 residues: CASSPRTGEDEQYF. The CDR3 DNA follows: TGTGCCAGCAGTCCACGGACAGGGGAGGATGAGCAGTACTTC.